This is a list of T cell receptor beta chains from one sample in a study of shared clonotypes between healthy human individuals. The protocol was immunoSEQ multiplex PCR, while the TCRdb copy is restricted to in-frame clones and leaves out a portion. The sample includes 600,000 to 750,000 clones, roughly 70% seen only once; the top ten take about 1.7%. Input material: memory CD4+ T cells sorted from blood. These receptors were collected from a woman between 25 and 40 years old in good health. CDR3s include the opening cysteine and the closing phenylalanine or tryptophan. Each record gives: D gene, clone size, V gene, J gene, CDR3 DNA, CDR3 protein. D genes are given only for firm matches. The size field is filled for only some rows; it gives once, few, many or a size class.

d_gene: TRBD2
abundance: NA
v_gene: TRBV4-1
j_gene: TRBJ2-1
CDR3nt: TGCGCCAGCAGCCAAGGTACTAGCGGGGCCTACAATGAGCAGTTCTTC
CDR3aa: CASSQGTSGAYNEQFF

d_gene: TRBD2
abundance: many
v_gene: TRBV5-1
j_gene: TRBJ2-3
CDR3nt: TGCGCCAGTGGACTAGCGGGAGTCGTTGATACGCAGTATTTT
CDR3aa: CASGLAGVVDTQYF

d_gene: NA
abundance: NA
v_gene: TRBV6-5
j_gene: TRBJ2-7
CDR3nt: TGTGCCAGCGGGCGCGAATACTACGAGCAGTACTTC
CDR3aa: CASGREYYEQYF

d_gene: TRBD2
abundance: NA
v_gene: TRBV19
j_gene: TRBJ2-1
CDR3nt: TGTGCCAGTAGTATATATTCAGCGGGAGAGTCTAGGAAGCAGTTCTTC
CDR3aa: CASSIYSAGESRKQFF

d_gene: NA
abundance: many
v_gene: TRBV5-1
j_gene: TRBJ2-3
CDR3nt: TGCGCCAGCAGGGTCGGGACGGCGGGATCTGATACGCAGTATTTT
CDR3aa: CASRVGTAGSDTQYF

d_gene: NA
abundance: NA
v_gene: TRBV30
j_gene: TRBJ2-2
CDR3nt: TGTGCCTGGAGTTTAGGAGGGGTTCAGACCGGGGAGCTGTTTTTT
CDR3aa: CAWSLGGVQTGELFF

d_gene: NA
abundance: few
v_gene: TRBV10-3
j_gene: TRBJ2-5
CDR3nt: TGTGCCATCAGTGAGAAGCAGGGTACCATCTCTACGAACTTC
CDR3aa: CAISEKQGTISTNF

d_gene: NA
abundance: many
v_gene: TRBV28
j_gene: TRBJ2-3
CDR3nt: TGTGCCAGCAGTGCGACTAGGGGTGGAGATACGCAGTATTTT
CDR3aa: CASSATRGGDTQYF

d_gene: NA
abundance: NA
v_gene: TRBV9
j_gene: TRBJ2-5
CDR3nt: TGTGCCAGCAGCTCCATGGCCGGGGAGACCCAGTACTTC
CDR3aa: CASSSMAGETQYF

d_gene: NA
abundance: NA
v_gene: TRBV11-1
j_gene: TRBJ2-7
CDR3nt: TGTGCCAGCAGCCTGACGGGAACTATCTACGAGCAGTACTTC
CDR3aa: CASSLTGTIYEQYF

d_gene: TRBD2
abundance: NA
v_gene: TRBV7-9
j_gene: TRBJ2-2
CDR3nt: TGTGCCAGCAGCCGCTCGGCGGGGGTTTTCGGCACCGGGGAGCTGTTTTTT
CDR3aa: CASSRSAGVFGTGELFF

d_gene: NA
abundance: NA
v_gene: TRBV2
j_gene: TRBJ1-6
CDR3nt: TGTGCCAGCAGTCCTCCGACAAATTCACCCCTCCACTTT
CDR3aa: CASSPPTNSPLHF

d_gene: NA
abundance: NA
v_gene: TRBV19
j_gene: TRBJ1-5
CDR3nt: TGTGCCAGTAGGATAAGGGGGGGCCATCAGCCCCAGCATTTT
CDR3aa: CASRIRGGHQPQHF

d_gene: TRBD1
abundance: NA
v_gene: TRBV30
j_gene: TRBJ1-1
CDR3nt: TGTGCCTGGAGCATACAGGGGTTAATTTCGGCTTTCTTT
CDR3aa: CAWSIQGLISAFF

d_gene: NA
abundance: NA
v_gene: TRBV14
j_gene: TRBJ2-2
CDR3nt: TGTGCCAGCAGCCCGGAAAGGGTAGCCGGGGAGCTGTTTTTT
CDR3aa: CASSPERVAGELFF

d_gene: NA
abundance: NA
v_gene: TRBV7-2
j_gene: TRBJ1-4
CDR3nt: TGTGCCAGCAGCTTAAGGATTGGGGGGGCCAGGGAAAAACTGTTTTTT
CDR3aa: CASSLRIGGAREKLFF

d_gene: TRBD1
abundance: NA
v_gene: TRBV19
j_gene: TRBJ1-2
CDR3nt: TGTGCCAGTAGTGCCCGTTATGGGACAGGCTATGGCTACACCTTC
CDR3aa: CASSARYGTGYGYTF

d_gene: TRBD1
abundance: few
v_gene: TRBV19
j_gene: TRBJ2-7
CDR3nt: TGTGCCAGTAGTAACCAAGGGACAGGGTCCTACGAGCAGTACTTC
CDR3aa: CASSNQGTGSYEQYF

d_gene: NA
abundance: NA
v_gene: TRBV5-1
j_gene: TRBJ2-3
CDR3nt: TGCGCCAGCAAGCGGGACAACACAGATACGCAGTATTTT
CDR3aa: CASKRDNTDTQYF

d_gene: NA
abundance: NA
v_gene: TRBV5-1
j_gene: TRBJ2-7
CDR3nt: TGCGCCAGCAGTAAAGGACAGATTAACTCCTACGAGCAGTACTTC
CDR3aa: CASSKGQINSYEQYF

d_gene: TRBD1
abundance: NA
v_gene: TRBV28
j_gene: TRBJ1-2
CDR3nt: TGTGCCAGCAGTTTAGGTTTGACAGGGCCTAACTATGGCTACACCTTC
CDR3aa: CASSLGLTGPNYGYTF

d_gene: NA
abundance: NA
v_gene: TRBV6-6
j_gene: TRBJ2-7
CDR3nt: TGTGCCGAGTCAGGGGATTCGAAGAATAACGAGCAGTACTTC
CDR3aa: CAESGDSKNNEQYF

d_gene: NA
abundance: NA
v_gene: TRBV11-2
j_gene: TRBJ2-5
CDR3nt: TGTGCCAGCAGCTTACAGGGTTCCGTAGGGGCCCAGTACTTC
CDR3aa: CASSLQGSVGAQYF

d_gene: TRBD1
abundance: NA
v_gene: TRBV7-8
j_gene: TRBJ1-1
CDR3nt: TGTGCCAGCAGTCAACAGGGGGCCGGAACAGTCACTGAAGCTTTCTTT
CDR3aa: CASSQQGAGTVTEAFF

d_gene: NA
abundance: few
v_gene: TRBV12-2
j_gene: TRBJ2-3
CDR3nt: TGTGCAAGTCATCGCGGGAGTGGCACAGATACGCAGTATTTT
CDR3aa: CASHRGSGTDTQYF

d_gene: NA
abundance: few
v_gene: TRBV7-9
j_gene: TRBJ1-2
CDR3nt: TGTGCCAGCAGCGCGCAAAACACAGGGACCGATGGCTACACCTTC
CDR3aa: CASSAQNTGTDGYTF

d_gene: TRBD1
abundance: NA
v_gene: TRBV6-4
j_gene: TRBJ2-3
CDR3nt: TGTGCCAGCACCCCCTCGGGACAGGGGGATATAGATACGCAGTATTTT
CDR3aa: CASTPSGQGDIDTQYF

d_gene: NA
abundance: NA
v_gene: TRBV19
j_gene: TRBJ1-2
CDR3nt: TGTGCCAGTAGTCGACAGCCGTATGGCTACACCTTC
CDR3aa: CASSRQPYGYTF

d_gene: NA
abundance: many
v_gene: TRBV4-2
j_gene: TRBJ1-3
CDR3nt: TGTGCCAGCAGCCAAGTGGGGGGTACCAACACCATATATTTT
CDR3aa: CASSQVGGTNTIYF

d_gene: NA
abundance: NA
v_gene: TRBV4-1
j_gene: TRBJ1-1
CDR3nt: TGCGCCAGCAGCCAATTAGGGTACCCTGAAGCTTTCTTT
CDR3aa: CASSQLGYPEAFF

d_gene: NA
abundance: NA
v_gene: TRBV7-6
j_gene: TRBJ2-7
CDR3nt: TGTGCCAGCAGCTTAGAGATAGCGGAGAGCTCCTACGAGCAGTACTTC
CDR3aa: CASSLEIAESSYEQYF

d_gene: TRBD2
abundance: NA
v_gene: TRBV7-8
j_gene: TRBJ2-7
CDR3nt: TGTGCCAGCAGCTCCAGAGCGGGAGTAGTAATCTACGAGCAGTACTTC
CDR3aa: CASSSRAGVVIYEQYF

d_gene: NA
abundance: once
v_gene: TRBV28
j_gene: TRBJ1-2
CDR3nt: TGTGCCAGCAGTTTAGGGGGTACCTATGGCTACACCTTC
CDR3aa: CASSLGGTYGYTF

d_gene: TRBD2
abundance: NA
v_gene: TRBV7-8
j_gene: TRBJ2-1
CDR3nt: TGTGCCAGCAAACACGGGACTAGCGGCAATGAGCAGTTCTTC
CDR3aa: CASKHGTSGNEQFF

d_gene: NA
abundance: NA
v_gene: TRBV4-1
j_gene: TRBJ1-4
CDR3nt: TGCGCCAGCAGCCAACGGGTAGGGGGTCTTGAAAAACTGTTTTTT
CDR3aa: CASSQRVGGLEKLFF

d_gene: NA
abundance: NA
v_gene: TRBV5-5
j_gene: TRBJ1-5
CDR3nt: TGTGCCAGCAGCTATGACAGCAATCAGCCCCAGCATTTT
CDR3aa: CASSYDSNQPQHF